Listed below are T cell receptor beta chains from one sample, sequenced in a study of T-cell reconstitution after alpha-beta-depleted transplantation in children. A single record per CDR3 protein comes from TCRdb applying MiXCR to the PCR reads. The sample contains 610,000 or so distinct CDR3 sequences, about a quarter of which appear only once. Sequencing used PBMCs, obtained before TCRalphabeta/CD19-depleted stem cell transplant. These receptor sequences come from a boy in the first two years of life with Wiskott-Aldrich syndrome, due to receive a stem cell transplant. CDR3s include the opening cysteine and the closing phenylalanine or tryptophan. The D gene is left open where the match is weak. Clone size is given for some rows only: seen once, a few or many times, or a class if the clone is expanded.

D: -; J: TRBJ2-3; V: TRBV4-2; size: few; CDR3: CASSQDLWGLAHTDTQYF; DNA: TGTGCCAGCAGCCAAGATCTGTGGGGTTTGGCCCACACAGATACGCAGTATTTT
D: TRBD2; J: TRBJ2-1; V: TRBV4-1; size: few; CDR3: CASSQVDSGSSYNEQFF; DNA: TGCGCCAGCAGCCAAGTTGATAGCGGGAGTAGCTACAATGAGCAGTTCTTC
D: -; J: TRBJ2-7; V: TRBV10-3; size: many; CDR3: CATASETYEQYF; DNA: TGTGCCACCGCTAGCGAAACCTACGAGCAGTACTTC
D: -; J: TRBJ2-5; V: TRBV5-5; size: few; CDR3: CASRSQGSLASTQYF; DNA: TGTGCCAGCAGATCGCAGGGGAGTCTGGCTTCGACCCAGTACTTC
D: -; J: TRBJ2-7; V: TRBV12-3/TRBV12-4; size: -; CDR3: CASSFPGRKGYEQYF; DNA: TGTGCCAGCAGTTTCCCCGGGAGAAAGGGCTACGAGCAGTACTTC
D: TRBD2; J: TRBJ2-7; V: TRBV7-9; size: few; CDR3: CASSLGMAGTSAYEQYF; DNA: TGTGCCAGCAGCTTAGGGATGGCCGGGACTAGCGCCTACGAGCAGTACTTC
D: -; J: TRBJ2-2; V: TRBV12-3/TRBV12-4; size: once; CDR3: CASGSSGELFF; DNA: TGTGCCAGCGGATCTTCCGGGGAGCTGTTTTTT
D: -; J: TRBJ2-7; V: TRBV5-1; size: many; CDR3: CASSLGGTLTYEQYF; DNA: TGCGCCAGCAGCTTGGGGGGAACTCTAACCTACGAGCAGTACTTC
D: -; J: TRBJ1-1; V: TRBV2; size: few; CDR3: CASSWTFKVTEAFF; DNA: TGTGCCAGCAGTTGGACCTTTAAGGTGACTGAAGCTTTCTTT
D: TRBD2; J: TRBJ2-2; V: TRBV28; size: -; CDR3: CASSSLAGGIIGELFF; DNA: TGTGCCAGCAGTTCTCTAGCGGGAGGTATAATCGGGGAGCTGTTTTTT
D: -; J: TRBJ2-1; V: TRBV6-1; size: -; CDR3: CASRRAGTHNEQFF; DNA: TGTGCCAGCAGGAGGGCCGGGACACACAATGAGCAGTTCTTC
D: -; J: TRBJ2-7; V: TRBV7-6; size: -; CDR3: CASSLEELTREPAGLTYEQYF; DNA: TGTGCCAGCAGCTTAGAAGAGCTGACACGGGAGCCAGCGGGCCTAACCTACGAGCAGTACTTC
D: TRBD1; J: TRBJ2-1; V: TRBV27; size: -; CDR3: CASSFHRGLGDEQFF; DNA: TGTGCCAGCAGTTTCCACAGGGGGCTTGGGGATGAGCAGTTCTTC
D: TRBD2; J: TRBJ2-1; V: TRBV7-2; size: -; CDR3: CASSLWPSGRLGGGSSYNEQFF; DNA: TGTGCCAGCAGCTTATGGCCTAGCGGGAGATTGGGTGGGGGGAGCTCCTACAATGAGCAGTTCTTC
D: -; J: TRBJ1-6; V: TRBV12-3/TRBV12-4; size: -; CDR3: CASSPGRYNSPLHF; DNA: TGTGCCAGCAGTCCGGGACGGTATAATTCACCCCTCCACTTT
D: -; J: TRBJ1-5; V: TRBV4-2; size: -; CDR3: CASSQREDSNQPQHF; DNA: TGTGCCAGCAGCCAAAGAGAAGATAGCAATCAGCCCCAGCATTTT
D: TRBD2; J: TRBJ2-3; V: TRBV7-6; size: -; CDR3: CASSLGGSETDTQYF; DNA: TGTGCCAGCAGCTTAGGCGGGAGTGAAACAGATACGCAGTATTTT
D: TRBD1; J: TRBJ2-7; V: TRBV12-3/TRBV12-4; size: few; CDR3: CASTLDRAYEQYF; DNA: TGTGCCAGCACCCTGGACAGGGCCTACGAGCAGTACTTC
D: -; J: TRBJ2-5; V: TRBV28; size: -; CDR3: CASGGDPETQYF; DNA: TGTGCCTCCGGCGGGGACCCAGAGACCCAGTACTTC
D: TRBD2; J: TRBJ2-5; V: TRBV5-1; size: many; CDR3: CASRPAGGPQETQYF; DNA: TGCGCCAGCAGACCAGCGGGAGGGCCCCAAGAGACCCAGTACTTC
D: TRBD2; J: TRBJ2-1; V: TRBV6-1; size: -; CDR3: CASSFRTSGTYNEQFF; DNA: TGTGCCAGCAGCTTTAGGACTAGCGGGACGTACAATGAGCAGTTCTTC
D: -; J: TRBJ2-1; V: TRBV5-1; size: many; CDR3: CASSLDRNEQFF; DNA: TGCGCCAGCAGCTTGGACAGGAATGAGCAGTTCTTC
D: TRBD2; J: TRBJ2-1; V: TRBV5-1; size: many; CDR3: CASSGTSGYNEQFF; DNA: TGCGCCAGCAGCGGGACTAGCGGATACAATGAGCAGTTCTTC
D: -; J: TRBJ2-3; V: TRBV20-1; size: -; CDR3: CSARVPQDTQYF; DNA: TGCAGTGCTAGAGTGCCCCAAGATACGCAGTATTTT
D: -; J: TRBJ1-1; V: TRBV27; size: few; CDR3: CASTQIPGNTEAFF; DNA: TGTGCCAGCACCCAGATCCCGGGGAACACTGAAGCTTTCTTT
D: -; J: TRBJ2-5; V: TRBV20-1; size: -; CDR3: CSASQTRLTETQYF; DNA: TGCAGTGCTAGTCAAACTAGGCTTACGGAGACCCAGTACTTC
D: -; J: TRBJ1-1; V: TRBV7-3; size: few; CDR3: CASSLTGADTEAFF; DNA: TGTGCCAGCAGCTTAACGGGGGCTGACACTGAAGCTTTCTTT
D: -; J: TRBJ2-2; V: TRBV4-1; size: -; CDR3: CASSQVSRGGLTGELFF; DNA: TGCGCCAGCAGCCAAGTGTCCAGGGGTGGGTTGACCGGGGAGCTGTTTTTT
D: -; J: TRBJ1-1; V: TRBV5-1; size: few; CDR3: CASSPGLSSLGTEAFF; DNA: TGCGCCAGCAGCCCTGGACTGTCATCCTTGGGCACTGAAGCTTTCTTT
D: TRBD2; J: TRBJ2-7; V: TRBV20-1; size: -; CDR3: CCARGTSGRIEQYF; DNA: TGCTGTGCTAGAGGGACTAGCGGGAGAATCGAGCAGTACTTC
D: -; J: TRBJ2-2; V: TRBV5-1; size: few; CDR3: CASSRTRGTDTGELFF; DNA: TGCGCCAGCAGCCGGACTAGGGGGACGGACACCGGGGAGCTGTTTTTT
D: -; J: TRBJ1-2; V: TRBV18; size: -; CDR3: CASSPTTVFRGYTF; DNA: TGTGCCAGCTCACCTACGACAGTTTTTCGTGGCTACACCTTC
D: TRBD1; J: TRBJ1-1; V: TRBV12-3/TRBV12-4; size: -; CDR3: CASSLLAGGNEAFF; DNA: TGTGCCAGCAGTTTATTGGCAGGGGGCAATGAAGCTTTCTTT
D: TRBD2; J: TRBJ2-1; V: TRBV20-1; size: -; CDR3: CSARGGEGPYNEQFF; DNA: TGCAGTGCTAGAGGGGGGGAGGGCCCCTACAATGAGCAGTTCTTC
D: -; J: TRBJ2-2; V: TRBV11-2; size: few; CDR3: CASSFLGGFDTGELFF; DNA: TGTGCCAGCAGCTTTTTAGGGGGGTTTGACACCGGGGAGCTGTTTTTT
D: -; J: TRBJ2-7; V: TRBV5-1; size: -; CDR3: CASKMDPLYEQYF; DNA: TGCGCCAGCAAAATGGACCCCCTCTACGAGCAGTACTTC
D: -; J: TRBJ1-1; V: TRBV20-1; size: -; CDR3: CSAAKNTEAFF; DNA: TGCAGTGCTGCCAAGAACACTGAAGCTTTCTTT
D: TRBD2; J: TRBJ2-1; V: TRBV6-1; size: few; CDR3: CASSPLAGGTYNEQFF; DNA: TGTGCCAGCAGTCCTCTAGCGGGAGGAACCTACAATGAGCAGTTCTTC
D: TRBD1; J: TRBJ1-2; V: TRBV5-1; size: once; CDR3: CASSLESGQPIYGYTF; DNA: TGCGCCAGCAGCTTGGAATCGGGACAGCCCATCTATGGCTACACCTTC
D: -; J: TRBJ2-2; V: TRBV7-2; size: -; CDR3: CASSLRPLGGELFF; DNA: TGTGCCAGCAGCTTACGGCCATTAGGGGGGGAGCTGTTTTTT
D: -; J: TRBJ2-3; V: TRBV12-3/TRBV12-4; size: many; CDR3: CASRGGSTDTQYF; DNA: TGTGCCAGCAGAGGCGGGAGCACAGATACGCAGTATTTT
D: TRBD2; J: TRBJ2-1; V: TRBV18; size: -; CDR3: CASAPGLASLNEQFF; DNA: TGTGCCAGCGCCCCGGGACTAGCGTCCCTCAATGAGCAGTTCTTC
D: -; J: TRBJ2-4; V: TRBV20-1; size: few; CDR3: CSALSPGPKNIQYF; DNA: TGCAGTGCGCTAAGCCCGGGCCCCAAAAACATTCAGTACTTC
D: TRBD1; J: TRBJ1-1; V: TRBV5-1; size: few; CDR3: CASSETGGTVANTEAFF; DNA: TGCGCCAGCAGCGAGACAGGGGGCACGGTGGCGAACACTGAAGCTTTCTTT
D: -; J: TRBJ1-1; V: TRBV6-1; size: few; CDR3: CASKVNTEAFF; DNA: TGTGCCAGCAAGGTGAACACTGAAGCTTTCTTT
D: -; J: TRBJ1-5; V: TRBV19; size: -; CDR3: CASSDNPWGGTSNQPQHF; DNA: TGTGCCAGTAGCGACAACCCATGGGGGGGCACTAGCAATCAGCCCCAGCATTTT
D: -; J: TRBJ2-5; V: TRBV5-1; size: few; CDR3: CASSPQNPGGETQYF; DNA: TGCGCCAGCAGCCCGCAGAACCCAGGGGGGGAGACCCAGTACTTC
D: -; J: TRBJ2-1; V: TRBV4-2; size: few; CDR3: CASSRYNRELRWYNEQFF; DNA: TGTGCCAGCAGCCGATATAACCGGGAGTTACGCTGGTACAATGAGCAGTTCTTC
D: TRBD1; J: TRBJ1-1; V: TRBV7-6; size: -; CDR3: CASSFPTGPNTEAFF; DNA: TGTGCCAGCAGCTTCCCGACAGGGCCGAACACTGAAGCTTTCTTT
D: -; J: TRBJ2-3; V: TRBV9; size: -; CDR3: CASSVVGAGAADTQYF; DNA: TGTGCCAGCAGCGTAGTTGGCGCAGGGGCGGCAGATACGCAGTATTTT
D: TRBD1; J: TRBJ2-2; V: TRBV5-1; size: -; CDR3: CASSPWTGGITGELFF; DNA: TGCGCCAGCAGCCCGTGGACAGGGGGCATCACCGGGGAGCTGTTTTTT
D: -; J: TRBJ2-3; V: TRBV5-1; size: -; CDR3: CASSPIPLDTQYF; DNA: TGCGCCAGCAGCCCCATTCCATTGGATACGCAGTATTTT
D: -; J: TRBJ2-1; V: TRBV20-1; size: -; CDR3: CSARDIATYNEQFF; DNA: TGCAGTGCTAGAGATATCGCGACATACAATGAGCAGTTCTTC